Detailed here is one TCR beta chain. J was trimmed by 4 bases and V by 6 bases; bases with no gene match: 8. The germline gives CDR1 MDHEN, CDR2 SYDVKM. The CDR3 is made up of 15 amino acids. The source of the sample is a study of blood T cell repertoires in COVID-19. Study context: T cells, B-cell-depleted T cells, or PBMCs supplied cDNA or gDNA.

Profiled with immunoSEQ multiplex PCR; TCRdb holds only in-frame clones, not every one. The data show about 300,000 clones, with about 88% seen just once and 1% to 1.5% held by the top ten. Source material: peripheral blood. The chain is built from TRBV28 and TRBJ2-3, with 9 positions matching TRBD1. This TCR came from a man between 70 and 80 years old with acute or convalescent COVID-19. This CDR3 is CASRTTGGEADTQYF. CDR3 coding DNA: TGTGCCAGCAGGACCACAGGGGGCGAGGCAGATACGCAGTATTTT.